This is a list of T cell receptor beta chains from one sample in a study of OX40 agonist ivuxolimab in advanced cancers. Generated by immunoSEQ multiplex PCR, the TCRdb table keeps only in-frame clones and is missing some. This table has 57,000 or so clones, roughly 84% appearing once. The input for sequencing was CD4+ or CD8+ T cells sorted from blood, taken in a trial of the OX40 agonist ivuxolimab. The receptors derive from an adult with an advanced solid tumor such as melanoma, head and neck, liver or kidney cancer. The conserved cysteine and the conserved F or W are not part of the CDR3 here. D genes are given only for firm matches.

v_call,d_call,j_call,cdr3_aa
TRBV6-5,-,TRBJ2-7,ASGRTYEQY
TRBV19,-,TRBJ1-4,ASSLVDGEEKLF
TRBV7-3,TRBD2,TRBJ2-1,ASSSGGSGRPHNEQF
TRBV6-1,-,TRBJ2-3,ASSEGIGPDTQY
TRBV19,-,TRBJ2-7,ASSIRGLPYEQY
TRBV5-4,-,TRBJ2-7,ASSLNLPYEQY
TRBV6-1,-,TRBJ2-5,ASSEWVEQY
TRBV28,-,TRBJ2-6,ASSLEGLSISGANVLT
TRBV10-3,-,TRBJ2-4,AISESSGGHIQY
TRBV28,-,TRBJ1-6,ASSLGSRSLH
TRBV18,-,TRBJ2-7,ASSPSDESSYEQY
TRBV14,-,TRBJ1-1,ASSLAGTLNTEAF
TRBV5-4,-,TRBJ2-3,ASSLEATDTQY
TRBV5-4,-,TRBJ2-7,ASSLFGITPDYEQY
TRBV27,-,TRBJ2-5,ASSLWGGKETQY
TRBV27,TRBD2,TRBJ2-5,ASSSTSGSYQETQY
TRBV25-1,-,TRBJ1-6,ASGPGAWDSPLH
TRBV10-3,TRBD2,TRBJ2-1,AISESSGLAGYNEQF
TRBV19,-,TRBJ1-2,ASSSNGRSDGLYGYT
TRBV15,-,TRBJ1-4,ATSRAHSGLVREKLF
TRBV5-1,-,TRBJ1-4,ASSTTDSNNEKLF
TRBV5-1,TRBD1,TRBJ2-3,ASSPDRDTDTQY
TRBV18,-,TRBJ1-5,ASSPGGGGSNQPQH
TRBV19,TRBD2,TRBJ2-7,ASSTVAGGDSYEQY
TRBV28,-,TRBJ1-5,ASSHEIGAWNQPQH
TRBV15,-,TRBJ2-5,ATSRDLVEQETQY
TRBV2,TRBD1,TRBJ2-3,ASGDRGRTDTQY
TRBV4-1,-,TRBJ2-3,ASRALKVSDTQY
TRBV30,TRBD1,TRBJ1-6,AFATGERSPLH
TRBV27,-,TRBJ2-7,ASSFRGPFEQY
TRBV28,-,TRBJ2-2,ASSFRGYQSGELF
TRBV11-2,-,TRBJ1-1,ASSLVPKGPKATEAF
TRBV5-1,TRBD1,TRBJ2-7,ASSRSGGTYEQY
TRBV15,-,TRBJ1-1,ATSRPGSGTEAF
TRBV19,TRBD1,TRBJ1-2,ASSITGDAGYT
TRBV9,-,TRBJ2-4,ASSPTGQRDLQRQY
TRBV7-9,TRBD2,TRBJ2-1,ASSPTSGAYNEQF
TRBV14,-,TRBJ2-1,ASSQDYRPTYNEQF
TRBV11-2,-,TRBJ2-2,ASSLAPGGGWTGELF
TRBV18,-,TRBJ1-1,ASSHRDRVDEAF
TRBV7-3,-,TRBJ2-5,ASSLSFGREQTQY
TRBV6-6,-,TRBJ2-3,ASSYVISEGTQY
TRBV7-9,-,TRBJ1-4,ASSDNEKLF
TRBV7-2,-,TRBJ1-1,ASSLATAYEAF
TRBV4-1,-,TRBJ2-7,ASSQEYQWEQY
TRBV9,-,TRBJ1-3,ASSVGFGSSGNTIY
TRBV11-2,-,TRBJ2-1,ASSLGSVYNEQF
TRBV6-6,-,TRBJ2-5,ASSYNPETQY